This T cell receptor delta chain was captured by sequencing in a study of gamma-delta T cells after stem cell transplantation. TCRdb re-called the RT-PCR reads using CATT. The sample has over 2,000 delta-chain clones, 21% seen once; the top ten hold roughly 9%. V was clipped by 1 base and J by 0 bases, with 23 bases between them. CDR1 GEAIGNYY and CDR2 EKD come from the germline V gene. The CDR3 contains 19 residues. This clonotype was obtained from a human donor. It is not recorded whose cells these are; they may come from a transplant donor. The sample comprised gamma-delta T cells. This sequence joins TRDV2 and TRDJ1, with D unclear. The J gene, missing from TCRdb, was assigned here through DNA to germline matching. The CDR3 DNA follows: TGTGCCTGTGACACTAAATCGCGGGTGGAAGCGAGTTACACCGATAAACTCATCTTT. Residues: CACDTKSRVEASYTDKLIF.